One and the same sample provided the 10 T cell receptor beta chains below, sequenced in a study of cytomegalovirus exposure and HLA in healthy donors. Primers for the PCR totalled 60 Vbeta and 13 Jbeta. Only in-frame clones appear in the TCRdb table, and some are missing; sequencing was by immunoSEQ multiplex PCR. Among some 250,000 clones, roughly 80% were seen once, and the ten largest hold 5% to 6.5%. The sequenced sample consisted of PBMCs. The receptor set was obtained from a middle-aged woman in good health and CMV-seropositive.

The CDR3 protein is CASSRGWYEQYF. Here the CDR3 DNA reads TGTGCCAGCAGCAGGGGATGGTACGAGCAGTACTTC. This chain connects TRBV6-1 to TRBJ2-7, with D tentatively TRBD1 (6 bases). Germline V gives CDR1 MNHNS, CDR2 SASEGT. CDR3 length: 12 amino acids. With 6 bases removed from V and 4 bases from J, the gap between germline ends came to 10 bases.

The chain couples TRBV7-9 to TRBJ2-7, with 8 bases aligning to TRBD2. The CDR3 is made up of 15 amino acids. Trimming removed 5 bases from V and 2 bases from J; junction bases left unmatched: 8. Germline V lookup: CDR1 SEHNR, CDR2 FQNEAQ (reference sequence). This CDR3 is CASSILAEGPYEQYF. The CDR3 bases are TGTGCCAGCAGCATACTAGCGGAAGGCCCCTACGAGCAGTACTTC. Full variable domain (missing parts from reference TRBV7-9 and TRBJ2-7): DTGVSQNPRHKITKRGQNVTFRCDPISEHNRLYWYRQTLGQGPEFLTYFQNEAQLEKSRLLSDRFSAERPKGSFSTLEIQRTEQGDSAMYLCASSILAEGPYEQYFGPGTRLTVT.

CDR3 amino acids: CASSDRLGAGNTIYF. In nucleotides, the CDR3 is TGTGCCAGCAGTGATCGGTTGGGAGCCGGAAACACCATATATTTT. J is TRBJ1-3 and V is TRBV6-1, with unresolved D. Germline CDR1 MNHNS, CDR2 SASEGT. The CDR3 length is 15 residues. The V end lost 3 bases, the J end lost 4 bases, and 13 bases lay between the germline ends.

The V gene is TRBV19, the J gene TRBJ2-2; TRBD2 agrees at 8 bases. The germline gives CDR1 LNHDA, CDR2 SQIVND (reference sequence). The V gene end was trimmed by 3 bases and the J gene end by 5 bases; junction bases not matched to a gene: 11. This CDR3 comprises 17 residues. The CDR3 here is CASSIGGGLLGTGELFF. The CDR3 coding sequence is TGTGCCAGTAGTATTGGCGGGGGGCTCCTTGGGACCGGGGAGCTGTTTTTT.

The rearrangement uses TRBV10-3 and TRBJ2-1; TRBD1 aligns across 9 bases. The germline gives CDR1 ENHRY, CDR2 SYGVKD. J gave up 4 bases and V 2 bases, and 6 bases lay outside the gene matches. The CDR3 runs to 16 residues. The CDR3 nucleotides read TGTGCCATCAGTGAGCGGGGGACAGGGTTTTACAATGAGCAGTTCTTC. The encoded protein is CAISERGTGFYNEQFF.

V and J are TRBV6-5 and TRBJ1-1; 7 nucleotides align to TRBD1. The CDR3 contains 12 residues. Germline values: CDR1 MNHEY, CDR2 SVGAGI. V lost 4 bases, J lost 7 bases, and 3 bases stayed unmatched. The CDR3, as DNA: TGTGCCAGCAGTTCGACAGGGATTGAAGCTTTCTTT. It is translated as CASSSTGIEAFF.

The V call is TRBV28, the J call TRBJ2-3; D is undetermined. Trimming cost V 6 bases and J 0 bases, with 10 bases left between them. CDR1 and CDR2 (germline): MDHEN, SYDVKM. This CDR3 is built from 14 residues. The DNA for the CDR3 is TGTGCCAGCAGCTTCCGCCTAAGCACAGATACGCAGTATTTT. This encodes CASSFRLSTDTQYF.

The chain links TRBV5-1 to TRBJ2-5, with D maybe TRBD2 (5 bases). The CDR3 totals 15 residues. Germline V CDR1 and CDR2: SGHRS, YFSETQ. Deletions cut 2 bases from V and 2 bases from J, with 13 bases between. This chain's CDR3 is CASSFGSGLQETQYF. In nucleotides, the CDR3 is TGCGCCAGCAGCTTTGGCTCAGGACTTCAAGAGACCCAGTACTTC. The full variable domain, with the rest looked up from reference TRBV5-1 and TRBJ2-5, is KAGVTQTPRYLIKTRGQQVTLSCSPISGHRSVSWYQQTPGQGLQFLFEYFSETQRNKGNFPGRFSGRQFSNSRSEMNVSTLELGDSALYLCASSFGSGLQETQYFGPGTRLLVL.

This chain uses TRBV7-2 with TRBJ2-5; 7 bases fit TRBD2. The CDR3 has 17 residues. V lost 1 base, J lost 0 bases, and 8 bases stayed unmatched. The germline gives CDR1 SGHTA, CDR2 FQGNSA. As DNA, the CDR3 is TGTGCCAGCAGCTTAGTGGATTGGACTAGGTACCAAGAGACCCAGTACTTC. Translating it yields CASSLVDWTRYQETQYF.

The rearrangement joins TRBV5-1 to TRBJ1-1; TRBD1 matches 7 bases. Germline V gene sequence: CDR1 SGHRS, CDR2 YFSETQ. V shed 2 bases, J shed 0 bases, and the junction held 4 bases outside the gene matches. The CDR3 has 15 amino acids. The CDR3, as DNA: TGCGCCAGCAGCTTCAGGGGGGAAATGAACACTGAAGCTTTCTTT. This translates into CASSFRGEMNTEAFF.